At least ten counts were recorded for the clone carrying this TCR beta chain. What it binds is unknown. These data are taken from a study of CD8+CD57+ T cells in acquired aplastic anemia. The overall study: Mean DNA quantity obtained from sorted CD4+ and CD8+ cells was around 2.9 ug. Notes on the study in general: Researchers reported that CD8+ Simpson's diversity was not significantly different in patients versus controls. Shared by patients and controls, 25 to 30 CD8+ CDR3s were abundant in patients.

Both TCR beta VDJ combination and CDR3 sequence profiling were carried out. Genomic DNA was the template for this profiling. TCRdb analysed the reads with MiXCR anew, one entry per CDR3 protein. The sample lists 190,000 or so distinct CDR3 sequences; 60% to 65% were seen once. Between the trimmed V and J ends, which lost 4 bases and 12 bases, there was a span of 13 bases. In germline, CDR1 is MNHEY, CDR2 SVGEGT. The CDR3 is 13 amino acids. The sequenced sample consisted of sorted CD4+, CD8+, or CD8+CD57+ T cells (not recorded which) from PBMCs. This TCR came from a human donor in good health. The rearrangement links TRBV6-2 or TRBV6-3 to TRBJ1-6; D not certain. CDR3 amino acids: CASSFYPLEPLHF. CDR3 in DNA: TGTGCCAGCAGTTTCTACCCGTTAGAACCCCTCCACTTT.